This entry concerns a single T cell receptor beta chain. Its antigen is unidentified. The sample originates from a study of cytomegalovirus exposure and HLA in healthy donors. With 60 Vbeta and 13 Jbeta primers, the PCR was carried out. Data came from immunoSEQ multiplex PCR; TCRdb stores just in-frame clones and leaves some out. Of 95,000 to 110,000 clones detected, around 10% appear once; the ten largest clones hold 5.8%. Germline CDR1 reads LGHNA; CDR2 reads YNFKEQ. The CDR3 spans 17 residues. Losses at the gene ends were 0 bases for V and 6 bases for J; bases not matched to a gene: 8. Findings of the study overall: Equally common other TCR beta chains were less clonally expanded than HLA-associated ones, a later analysis found. Later on, a genetic analysis was performed. It linked a missense variant in DCLRE1C with V- and J-gene trimming of TCR beta. Looking again later, the authors saw that most CMV-associated TCR beta chains seemed HLA-restricted. Productive status was seen about 87% or about 30% of the time for most TCR beta V segments in an earlier analysis.

Source material: PBMCs. This receptor was identified in a middle-aged man in good health and CMV-seropositive. The chain is built from TRBV4-2 and TRBJ2-1; 10 bases match TRBD1. CDR3 DNA sequence: TGTGCCAGCAGCCAAGAAGGCGGGACAGGGGTTTCCAATGAGCAGTTCTTC. It codes for CASSQEGGTGVSNEQFF.